These 22 T cell receptor beta chains were all obtained from the same sample, sequenced in a study of regulatory T cells in long-lasting Graves disease. Indicated time point: newly diagnosed GD, antithyroid drugs for less than 3 months. There was RNA extracted from PBMCs, and the TCR library was made from it. Arm-PCR of CDR3 regions and iRepertoire HTBI primers were the basis on which TCR beta libraries were built. A single record per CDR3 protein comes from TCRdb applying MiXCR to the multiplex PCR reads. The sample has 250,000 to 300,000 distinct CDR3 sequences, 15% to 20% seen once. This same sample was also taken into another study, of T cells in Graves' hyperthyroidism and ophthalmopathy.

The sample here was peripheral blood mononuclear cells (PBMCs), taken at new diagnosis, from a patient treated with antithyroid drugs. The source of these receptors is a woman in her 30s with Graves disease.

This clonotype came up many times. The V gene is TRBV27, the J gene TRBJ1-2; the match to TRBD1 covers 9 bases. J lost 7 bases, V lost 6 bases, and 6 bases had no gene match. Germline lookup yields CDR1 MNHEY and CDR2 SMNVEV (reference sequence). This CDR3 is built from 13 residues. The CDR3 coding sequence is TGTGCCAGCAGCCCAACAGGGGGCCGTGGCTACACCTTC. Residues: CASSPTGGRGYTF.

The chain joins TRBV10-2 to TRBJ1-2; 7 nucleotides line up with TRBD1. The CDR3 contains 14 residues. The ends lost 8 bases at V and 4 bases at J; junction bases unmatched: 10. Per germline, CDR1 WSHSY and CDR2 SAAADI. CDR3 DNA sequence: TGCGCCAGCGCGGATCCGGGACAGTTCTATGGCTACACCTTC. Protein sequence: CASADPGQFYGYTF.

Turning to this clonotype: A junction end diverges from the germline sequence, so it may reflect a read error. The rearrangement uses TRBV6-2 or TRBV6-3 and TRBJ2-7, with 8 positions matching TRBD1. Germline V gives CDR1 MNHEY, CDR2 SVGEGT. This CDR3 has 12 amino acids. The DNA of the CDR3 is TGCGCTTCGCGACAGGGGACGTACGAGCAGTACTTC. Translated, it gives CASRQGTYEQYF.

This clonotype was recorded many times. The rearrangement joins TRBV2 to TRBJ1-5; possible D gene TRBD1, 5 bases. The CDR3 loop spans 16 amino acids. Germline CDR1 and CDR2: SNHLY and FYNNEI. V lost 6 bases and J 0 bases, leaving 15 bases between the germline ends. In DNA, the CDR3 is TGTGCCAGCAGGGGACTGACAGATATTAGCAATCAGCCCCAGCATTTT. Its protein product is CASRGLTDISNQPQHF.

This chain joins TRBV12-3 or TRBV12-4 and TRBJ2-4, with D possibly being TRBD2 (6 bases). The CDR3 is 17 residues long. The V and J ends lost 1 base and 0 bases respectively, with 13 bases between them. DNA of the CDR3: TGTGCCAGCAGTTTAGGGCGGGATAGAGAAGCCAAAAACATTCAGTACTTC. Amino acids: CASSLGRDREAKNIQYF.

This clonotype was seen repeatedly, ten times or more. V gene TRBV20-1 combines with J gene TRBJ1-5; 8 nucleotides agree with TRBD1. Germline V gives CDR1 DFQATT, CDR2 SNEGSKA (reference sequence). The J segment lost 4 bases and the V segment lost 0 bases, leaving 5 bases of the junction unmatched. The CDR3 consists of 15 residues. CDR3 nucleotide sequence: TGCAGTGCTAGAGATATAACAGGGGGGAATCAGCCCCAGCATTTT. It specifies CSARDITGGNQPQHF.

This clonotype was counted at least ten times. The V and J genes are TRBV12-3 or TRBV12-4 and TRBJ1-4; TRBD1 agrees at 9 bases. The CDR3 spans 14 residues. V lost 6 bases, J lost 7 bases, and 6 bases stayed unmatched. This CDR3 reads CASSPRDRAEKLFF. CDR3 coding DNA: TGTGCCAGCAGCCCCCGGGACAGGGCTGAAAAACTGTTTTTT.

This chain links TRBV6-1 with TRBJ1-1; D is possibly TRBD1 (6 bases). Germline V CDR1 and CDR2: MNHNS, SASEGT. The CDR3 has 16 residues. Trimming took off 6 bases at V and 0 bases at J, with 17 bases between the two ends. DNA of the CDR3: TGTGCCAGCAGCCTACCCTACACAGGGATGAACACTGAAGCTTTCTTT. Protein: CASSLPYTGMNTEAFF.

This clonotype was counted ten times or more. The gene calls are TRBV11-3 and TRBJ2-2, with D tentatively TRBD2 (5 bases). Trimming took 4 bases from V and 6 from J, leaving 12 bases between them. Germline CDR1 reads SGHNT; CDR2 reads YENEEA. The CDR3 is 14 amino acids. CDR3: CASSSRLSPGELFF. The CDR3 DNA is TGTGCCAGCAGCTCTCGACTAAGTCCCGGGGAGCTGTTTTTT.

The J gene is TRBJ2-1, the V gene TRBV5-1; D call uncertain. Trimming took 1 base from V and 8 from J, leaving 22 bases between them. The CDR3 consists of 17 residues. Germline loops: CDR1 SGHRS, CDR2 YFSETQ. DNA for the CDR3: TGCGCCAGCAGCTTGAGACGTCGGACCCAAGCACCCGATGAGCAGTTCTTC. This codes for CASSLRRRTQAPDEQFF.

This clonotype has at least ten counts. The V and J genes are TRBV20-1 and TRBJ1-6; D ambiguous. Germline V gives CDR1 DFQATT, CDR2 SNEGSKA (reference sequence). This CDR3 has 14 residues. The V end lost 3 bases, the J end lost 7 bases, and 13 bases lay between the germline ends. The CDR3 spells CSARGSPMNSPLHF. Here the CDR3 DNA reads TGCAGTGCTAGGGGCAGCCCCATGAATTCACCCCTCCACTTT.

The table lists this clonotype with many counts. The rearrangement joins TRBV10-1 to TRBJ1-1, with 9 bases that match TRBD1. The CDR3 has 13 amino acids. Unmatched junction bases numbered 5, after V lost 3 bases and J lost 9 bases. Germline-derived CDR1 and CDR2 are WNHNN and SYGVQD (reference sequence). DNA of the CDR3: TGCGCCAGCAGTGATTTGGACAGGGGCAAAGCTTTCTTT. Encoded protein: CASSDLDRGKAFF.

In this sample, this clonotype turned up many times. The chain employs TRBV12-3 or TRBV12-4 and TRBJ1-2, with D uncertain. Trimming left V 1 base short and J 4 bases short, with 10 bases between. There are 14 residues in the CDR3. CDR3 DNA: TGTGCCAGCAGTTTAGATGTCCGGGGCTATGGCTACACCTTC. Its translation is CASSLDVRGYGYTF.

This clonotype has at least ten counts. The rearrangement uses TRBV6-1 and TRBJ1-1; weak D call: TRBD1 (5 bases). Germline V CDR1 and CDR2: MNHNS, SASEGT. CDR3 size: 13 residues. The germline V and J ends were trimmed by 7 bases and 3 bases, with 12 bases remaining between them. CDR3 coding DNA: TGTGCCAGCATCCAATGGGGGGACACTGAAGCTTTCTTT. Its translation is CASIQWGDTEAFF.

This clonotype was observed a handful of times. A much larger clone is a single base away; this may be a read error. This chain connects TRBV18 to TRBJ2-1; TRBD1 or TRBD2 may be the D gene (5 bases each). V shed 3 bases and J shed 6 bases, with 15 bases lying between them. The CDR3 is made up of 15 amino acids. CDR1 is KGHSH, CDR2 LQKENI, per germline. CDR3 loop: CASSPGDLDGNEQFF. In DNA form, the CDR3 reads TGTGCCAGCTCACCTGGGGACCTCGACGGCAATGAGCAGTTCTTC.

In this sample, this clonotype turned up many times. The rearrangement links TRBV6-1 to TRBJ2-7; 8 bases map to TRBD1. This CDR3 is 15 amino acids long. The V segment lost 4 bases and the J segment 6 bases; nucleotides outside the gene matches: 11. CDR1 and CDR2 (germline): MNHNS, SASEGT. CDR3: CASSVRQGFEGEQYF. In DNA, the CDR3 is TGTGCCAGCAGTGTCCGACAGGGGTTTGAGGGCGAGCAGTACTTC.

This clonotype showed up many times. The V and J genes are TRBV7-9 and TRBJ1-1; D gene ambiguous. Looked up from germline, CDR1 is SEHNR and CDR2 is FQNEAQ (reference sequence). This CDR3 is built from 13 residues. V was shortened by 2 bases and J by 3 bases, with 7 bases between the two germline ends. The CDR3 reads CASSLSDYTEAFF. For the CDR3, the DNA is TGTGCCAGCAGCTTATCGGATTACACTGAAGCTTTCTTT. Full variable domain (missing parts from reference TRBV7-9 and TRBJ1-1): DTGVSQNPRHKITKRGQNVTFRCDPISEHNRLYWYRQTLGQGPEFLTYFQNEAQLEKSRLLSDRFSAERPKGSFSTLEIQRTEQGDSAMYLCASSLSDYTEAFFGQGTRLTVV.

For this clonotype: A much more abundant neighbour one base away suggests this may be a read error. The gene calls are TRBV18 and TRBJ1-1, with a tentative D call TRBD1 (6 bases). The CDR3 length is 15 residues. The V and J ends lost 3 bases and 12 bases respectively, with 23 bases between them. Germline-derived CDR1 and CDR2 are KGHSH and LQKENI. The CDR3 DNA sequence: TGTGCCAGCTCACCCAGGGGTAGATCCTTTTCGGTAACTTTCTTT. Amino acid sequence: CASSPRGRSFSVTFF.

This clonotype was seen ten or more times. The chain links TRBV6-5 to TRBJ1-5; D remains unclear. Germline CDR1 reads MNHEY; CDR2 reads SVGAGI. V lost 2 bases and J lost 3, with 8 bases in between. CDR3 length equals 14 residues. In DNA, the CDR3 is TGTGCCAGCAGTTACGTCCAAACCAATCAGCCCCAGCATTTT. This sequence encodes CASSYVQTNQPQHF.

This clonotype was counted many times. V gene TRBV20-1 combines with J gene TRBJ1-6; tentatively, D is TRBD1 (5 bases). The CDR3 is 18 amino acids. Trimming removed 1 base at V and 0 bases at J, with 16 bases between. Germline V gene data show CDR1 as DFQATT and CDR2 as SNEGSKA (reference sequence). In DNA, the CDR3 is TGCAGTGCTAGAGTCCCCGCAGGGAAAAGCTCCTATAATTCACCCCTCCACTTT. Protein product: CSARVPAGKSSYNSPLHF.

V gene TRBV28 combines with J gene TRBJ1-4; no definite D call. The CDR3 sequence is 12 residues long. Germline V lookup: CDR1 MDHEN, CDR2 SYDVKM. V gave up 8 bases and J gave up 8 bases, with 12 bases separating them. The CDR3 spells CASGRENEKLFF. In DNA, the CDR3 is TGTGCCAGCGGTCGGGAGAACGAAAAACTGTTTTTT.

There are many counts of this clonotype. V usage is TRBV12-3 or TRBV12-4 and J usage is TRBJ2-1, with 11 bases fitting TRBD2. V trimming: 6 bases; J trimming: 2 bases; junction bases outside the gene matches: 0. This CDR3 spans 14 amino acids. The CDR3 protein is CASRLAGAYNEQFF. CDR3 bases: TGTGCCAGCAGACTAGCGGGGGCCTACAATGAGCAGTTCTTC.